Listed here are 13 T cell receptor beta chains from one sample, sequenced in a study of response to subunit inactivated influenza vaccine. TCRdb re-analysed the RT-PCR reads in MiXCR, keeping a single row per CDR3 protein. The sample shows fewer than 600,000 distinct CDR3 sequences, roughly 7.9% of them seen only once. Material: PBMCs from blood, obtained 23 to 25 months after vaccination. The receptors were sampled from a man between 50 and 75 years old who received an inactivated influenza vaccine.

This clonotype was found a few times. V gene TRBV12-3 or TRBV12-4 combines with J gene TRBJ1-1, with TRBD1 as a possible D gene (5 bases). The V gene lost 0 bases and the J gene lost 7 bases, with 9 bases spanning the gap. This CDR3 is 13 amino acids long. CDR3 residues: CASSLAAGNEAFF. CDR3 sequence (DNA): TGTGCCAGCAGTTTAGCGGCAGGGAATGAAGCTTTCTTT.

This clonotype was observed many times. The CDR3 bases are TGCAGCGTTGTTACTGGCGGGGGGGCCGATGAGCAGTTCTTC. Translation gives CSVVTGGGADEQFF. The chain carries TRBV29-1 and TRBJ2-1; 9 positions match TRBD2. The CDR3 is 14 amino acids. V shed 4 bases and J 8 bases; nucleotides not matched to a gene: 9. Germline CDR1 is SQVTM and CDR2 is ANQGSEA.

This clonotype has more than one count but fewer than ten. This chain links TRBV5-6 with TRBJ2-3; D remains ambiguous. The V gene's germline CDR1 is SGHDT and CDR2 YYEEEE. This CDR3 is built from 15 residues. V was clipped by 5 bases and J by 8 bases, with 21 bases between them. The CDR3 DNA reads as TGTGCCAGCAGGACTCAAAGGGCGCCGCGAGGTACGCAGTATTTT. It yields the protein CASRTQRAPRGTQYF.

The J gene is TRBJ1-4, the V gene TRBV6-5; 12 positions match TRBD1. From germline, CDR1 is MNHEY and CDR2 SVGAGI. V lost 2 bases and J lost 5; bases outside the gene matches: 12. The CDR3 totals 19 residues. The CDR3 is CASSYPRGGTGGSNEKLFF. The CDR3 region has the DNA TGTGCCAGCAGTTACCCTAGGGGTGGGACAGGGGGCTCCAATGAAAAACTGTTTTTT.

This clonotype was counted ten times or more. The chain links TRBV7-2 to TRBJ2-5, with 16 bases aligning to TRBD2. CDR1 and CDR2 (germline): SGHTA, FQGNSA. The trim removed 5 bases at V and 7 bases at J, leaving 7 bases unmatched. The CDR3 is 16 amino acids. The CDR3, as DNA: TGTGCCAGCAGCCTGGGACTAGCGGGAGGGAGGGTGACCCAGTACTTC. It is translated as CASSLGLAGGRVTQYF.

This clonotype has just a few counts. Written as DNA, the CDR3 is TGTGCCAGCAGAATTTCCCTAGCGGTATTCAATGAGCAGTTCTTC. Translating gives CASRISLAVFNEQFF. The genes are TRBV6-1 and TRBJ2-1; TRBD2 matches at 7 bases. Germline values: CDR1 MNHNS, CDR2 SASEGT. Losses at the gene ends were 6 bases for V and 6 bases for J; bases not matched to a gene: 11. The length of the CDR3 is 15 residues.

V is TRBV7-2 and J is TRBJ1-4, with D uncertain. V gave up 5 bases and J gave up 1 base, with 11 bases separating them. Germline lookup yields CDR1 SGHTA and CDR2 FQGNSA. The CDR3 runs 15 residues. The CDR3, as DNA: TGTGCCAGCAGCCATGGACGGCGAACTAATGAAAAACTGTTTTTT. The encoded protein is CASSHGRRTNEKLFF.

This clonotype was seen only a few times. The gene calls are TRBV5-4 and TRBJ2-3; 8 bases are shared with TRBD2. The CDR3 has 15 residues. Germline V gene sequence: CDR1 SGHNT, CDR2 YYREEE (reference sequence). V trimming: 2 bases; J trimming: 2 bases; junction bases outside the gene matches: 4. The CDR3: CASSFSGRTTDTQYF. In DNA, the CDR3 is TGTGCCAGCAGCTTCAGCGGGAGAACCACAGATACGCAGTATTTT.

This clonotype was recorded a few times. The CDR3 DNA reads TGTGCCAGCAGTTTAAAGTCCTGGGTCCGACAAGAGACCCAGTACTTC. It yields the protein CASSLKSWVRQETQYF. V usage is TRBV12-3 or TRBV12-4 and J usage is TRBJ2-5; D is uncertain. The CDR3 sequence is 16 residues long. Between the trimmed V and J ends, which lost 2 bases and 2 bases, there was a span of 15 bases.

The sample holds a few counts of this clonotype. This chain uses TRBV3-1 with TRBJ1-2; 12 nucleotides line up with TRBD1. The CDR3 runs 15 residues. Germline CDR1 reads LGHDT; CDR2 reads YNNKEL (reference sequence). Unmatched junction bases numbered 8, after V lost 5 bases and J lost 7 bases. CDR3 DNA sequence: TGTGCCAGCAGCTTCCGGGACAGGGGGCGTGGTGGCTACACCTTC. It translates to CASSFRDRGRGGYTF.

Ten or more counts support this clonotype. V is TRBV24-1 and J is TRBJ1-5; D ambiguous. Germline V lookup: CDR1 KGHDR, CDR2 SFDVKD. V gave up 4 bases and J gave up 6 bases, with 6 bases separating them. This CDR3 is 12 amino acids long. The CDR3 is CATSDPGQPQHF. In DNA, the CDR3 is TGTGCCACCAGTGACCCGGGTCAGCCCCAGCATTTT.

The sample holds a few counts of this clonotype. J is TRBJ1-2 and V is TRBV12-3 or TRBV12-4; D is undetermined. V dropped 7 bases and J dropped 4 bases, with 13 bases sitting between them. The CDR3 spans 13 residues. CDR3 nucleotide sequence: TGTGCCAGCACCCCCCTAAGCGCCTATGGCTACACCTTC. The encoded protein is CASTPLSAYGYTF.

This clonotype was detected only a few times. The rearrangement uses TRBV6-5 and TRBJ2-7; TRBD1 matches 8 bases. The CDR3 length is 12 residues. Losses at the gene ends were 6 bases for V and 5 bases for J; bases not matched to a gene: 3. Per germline, CDR1 MNHEY and CDR2 SVGAGI. CDR3 in DNA: TGTGCCAGCAGCCAGGGGGCCCACGAGCAGTACTTC. Translation: CASSQGAHEQYF.